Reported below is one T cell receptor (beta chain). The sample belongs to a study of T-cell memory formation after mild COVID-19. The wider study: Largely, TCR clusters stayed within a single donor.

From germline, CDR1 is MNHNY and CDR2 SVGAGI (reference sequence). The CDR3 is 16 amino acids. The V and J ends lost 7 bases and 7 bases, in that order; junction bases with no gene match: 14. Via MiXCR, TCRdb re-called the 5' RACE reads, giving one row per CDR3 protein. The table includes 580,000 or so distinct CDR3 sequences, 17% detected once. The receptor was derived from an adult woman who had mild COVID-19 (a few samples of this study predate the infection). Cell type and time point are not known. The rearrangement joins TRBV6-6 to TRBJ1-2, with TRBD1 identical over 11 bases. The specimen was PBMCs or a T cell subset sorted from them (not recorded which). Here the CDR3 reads CASTRDRGRVGSGYTF. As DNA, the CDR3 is TGTGCCAGCACCCGGGACAGGGGGAGGGTCGGCTCTGGCTACACCTTC.